The TCR beta chain under discussion was sequenced for a study of T cell changes during pregnancy in multiple sclerosis. The CDR3 totals 21 residues. The ends lost 0 bases at V and 3 bases at J; junction bases unmatched: 15. The germline gives CDR1 LGHNA, CDR2 YSLEER. Some clones are missing from TCRdb's copy, which holds only in-frame ones; the method was immunoSEQ multiplex PCR. The table has over 55,000 clones, around 92% seen once. This clone was found a few times. This TCR was sampled from a female donor with multiple sclerosis, enrolled in a pregnancy study. The starting material was peripheral blood, obtained in the first trimester of pregnancy. The chain recombines TRBV4-3 with TRBJ2-7; 15 bases are a match to TRBD2. The CDR3 sequence is CASSQEPGTSGRTVSGYEQYF. The CDR3 coding sequence is TGCGCCAGCAGCCAAGAACCCGGGACTAGCGGGAGGACGGTTTCTGGCTACGAGCAGTACTTC.